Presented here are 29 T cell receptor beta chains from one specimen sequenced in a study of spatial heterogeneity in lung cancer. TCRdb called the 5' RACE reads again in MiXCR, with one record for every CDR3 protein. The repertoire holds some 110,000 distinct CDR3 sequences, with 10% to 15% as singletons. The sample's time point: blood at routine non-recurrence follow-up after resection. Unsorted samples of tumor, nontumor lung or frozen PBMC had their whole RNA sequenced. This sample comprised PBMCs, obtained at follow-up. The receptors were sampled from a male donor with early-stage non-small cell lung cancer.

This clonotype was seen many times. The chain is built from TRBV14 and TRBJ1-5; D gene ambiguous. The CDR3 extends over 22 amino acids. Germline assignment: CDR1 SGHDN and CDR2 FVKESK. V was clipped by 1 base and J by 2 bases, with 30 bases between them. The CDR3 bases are TGTGCCAGCAGCCAAGTCGGACGAACTTACACCCGTTGCTACTATGGCAATCAGCCCCAGCATTTT. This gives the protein CASSQVGRTYTRCYYGNQPQHF.

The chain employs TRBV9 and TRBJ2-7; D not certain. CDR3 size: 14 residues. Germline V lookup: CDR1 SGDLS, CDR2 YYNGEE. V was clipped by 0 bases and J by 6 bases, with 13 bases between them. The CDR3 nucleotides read TGTGCCAGCAGCGTAGACGAGGCTTCGGGCGAGCAGTACTTC. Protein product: CASSVDEASGEQYF.

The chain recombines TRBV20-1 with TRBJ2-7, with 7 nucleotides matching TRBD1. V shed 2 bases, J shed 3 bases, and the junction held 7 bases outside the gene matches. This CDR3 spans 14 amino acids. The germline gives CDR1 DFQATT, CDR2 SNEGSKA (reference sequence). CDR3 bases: TGCAGTGCTAGAATTCAAACAGGGGTCTACGAGCAGTACTTC. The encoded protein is CSARIQTGVYEQYF.

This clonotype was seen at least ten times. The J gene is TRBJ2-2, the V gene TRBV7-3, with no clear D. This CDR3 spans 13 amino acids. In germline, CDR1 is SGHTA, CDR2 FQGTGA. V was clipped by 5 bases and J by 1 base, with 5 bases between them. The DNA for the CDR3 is TGTGCCAGCAGCCCCGAGAACACCGGGGAGCTGTTTTTT. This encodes CASSPENTGELFF.

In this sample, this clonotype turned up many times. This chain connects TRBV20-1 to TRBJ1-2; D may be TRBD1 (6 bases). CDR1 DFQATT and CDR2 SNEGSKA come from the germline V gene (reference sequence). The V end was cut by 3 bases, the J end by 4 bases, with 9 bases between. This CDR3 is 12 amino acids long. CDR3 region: CSASEDSYGYTF. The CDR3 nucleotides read TGCAGTGCTAGTGAGGACAGCTATGGCTACACCTTC.

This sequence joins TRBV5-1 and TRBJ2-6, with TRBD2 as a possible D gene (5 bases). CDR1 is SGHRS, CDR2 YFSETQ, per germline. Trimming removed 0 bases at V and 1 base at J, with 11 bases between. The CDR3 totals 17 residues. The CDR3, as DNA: TGCGCCAGCAGCTTGGAAATAGCGAGGTCTGGGGCCAACGTCCTGACTTTC. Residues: CASSLEIARSGANVLTF.

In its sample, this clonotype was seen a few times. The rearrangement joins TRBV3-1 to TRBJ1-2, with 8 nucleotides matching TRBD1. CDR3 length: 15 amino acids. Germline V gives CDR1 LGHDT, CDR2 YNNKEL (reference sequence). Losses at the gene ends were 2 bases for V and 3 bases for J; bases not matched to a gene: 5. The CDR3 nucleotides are TGTGCCAGCAGCCAAACCTACAGGGGGTACTATGGCTACACCTTC. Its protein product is CASSQTYRGYYGYTF. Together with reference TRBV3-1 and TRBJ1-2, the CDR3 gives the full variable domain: DTAVSQTPKYLVTQMGNDKSIKCEQNLGHDTMYWYKQDSKKFLKIMFSYNNKELIINETVPNRFSPKSPDKAHLNLHINSLELGDSAVYFCASSQTYRGYYGYTFGSGTRLTVV.

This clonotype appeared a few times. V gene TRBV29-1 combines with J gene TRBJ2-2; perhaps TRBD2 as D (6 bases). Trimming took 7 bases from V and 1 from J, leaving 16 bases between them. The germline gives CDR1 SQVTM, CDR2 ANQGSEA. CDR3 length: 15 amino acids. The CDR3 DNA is TGCAGCGGGAGGGAAGGAGGGCTGAACACCGGGGAGCTGTTTTTT. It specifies CSGREGGLNTGELFF.

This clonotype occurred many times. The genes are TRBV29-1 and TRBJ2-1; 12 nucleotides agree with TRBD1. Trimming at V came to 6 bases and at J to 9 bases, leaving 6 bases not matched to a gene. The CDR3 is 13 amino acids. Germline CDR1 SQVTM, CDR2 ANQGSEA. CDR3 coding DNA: TGCAGCGTGGGGACAGGGGGCTTGGGTGAGCAGTTCTTC. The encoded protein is CSVGTGGLGEQFF.

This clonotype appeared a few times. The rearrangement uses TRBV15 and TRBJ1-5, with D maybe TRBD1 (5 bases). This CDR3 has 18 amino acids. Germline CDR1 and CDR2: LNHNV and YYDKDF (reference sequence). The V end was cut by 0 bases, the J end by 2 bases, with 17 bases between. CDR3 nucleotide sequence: TGTGCCACCAGCAGAGATGGGGGGATCTTAAACGGCAATCAGCCCCAGCATTTT. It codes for CATSRDGGILNGNQPQHF. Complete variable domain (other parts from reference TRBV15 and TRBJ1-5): DAMVIQNPRYQVTQFGKPVTLSCSQTLNHNVMYWYQQKSSQAPKLLFHYYDKDFNNEADTPDNFQSRRPNTSFCFLDIRSPGLGDTAMYLCATSRDGGILNGNQPQHFGDGTRLSIL.

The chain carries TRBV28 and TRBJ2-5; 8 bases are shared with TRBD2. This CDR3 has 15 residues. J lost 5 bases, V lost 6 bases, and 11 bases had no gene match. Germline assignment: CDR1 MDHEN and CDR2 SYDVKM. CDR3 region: CASRAAGTSTETQYF. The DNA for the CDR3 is TGTGCCAGCAGGGCGGCCGGGACTAGTACGGAGACCCAGTACTTC. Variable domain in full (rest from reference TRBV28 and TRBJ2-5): DVKVTQSSRYLVKRTGEKVFLECVQDMDHENMFWYRQDPGLGLRLIYFSYDVKMKEKGDIPEGYSVSREKKERFSLILESASTNQTSMYLCASRAAGTSTETQYFGPGTRLLVL.

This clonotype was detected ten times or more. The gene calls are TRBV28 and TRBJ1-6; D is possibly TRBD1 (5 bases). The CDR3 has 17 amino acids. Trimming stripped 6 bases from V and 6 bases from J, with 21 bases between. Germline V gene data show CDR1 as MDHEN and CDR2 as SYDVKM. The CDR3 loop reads CASRKYSLAGTNSPLHF. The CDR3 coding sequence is TGTGCCAGCAGAAAATACTCCTTGGCAGGGACTAATTCACCCCTCCACTTT.

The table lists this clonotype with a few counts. Here the CDR3 reads CASTRETSGGAGTDTQYF. For the CDR3, the DNA is TGCGCCAGCACCCGGGAGACTAGCGGGGGGGCTGGCACAGATACGCAGTATTTT. The chain joins TRBV5-1 to TRBJ2-3; TRBD2 matches at 14 bases. The junction had 10 bases not matched to a gene; V was cut back by 6 bases and J by 1 base. The CDR3 totals 18 residues. CDR1 is SGHRS, CDR2 YFSETQ, per germline.

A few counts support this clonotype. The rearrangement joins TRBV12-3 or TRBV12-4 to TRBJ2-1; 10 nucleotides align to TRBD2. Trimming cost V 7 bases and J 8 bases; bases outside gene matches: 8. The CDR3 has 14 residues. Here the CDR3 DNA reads TGTGCCAGCATCCAGCGGGGGGGCCCCGATGAGCAGTTCTTC. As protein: CASIQRGGPDEQFF.

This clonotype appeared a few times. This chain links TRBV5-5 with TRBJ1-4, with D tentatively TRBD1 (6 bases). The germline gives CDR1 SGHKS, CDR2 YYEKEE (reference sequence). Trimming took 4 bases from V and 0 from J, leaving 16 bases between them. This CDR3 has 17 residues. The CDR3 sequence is CASSRAGTLTTNEKLFF. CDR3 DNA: TGTGCCAGCAGCCGCGCCGGGACACTAACAACTAATGAAAAACTGTTTTTT.

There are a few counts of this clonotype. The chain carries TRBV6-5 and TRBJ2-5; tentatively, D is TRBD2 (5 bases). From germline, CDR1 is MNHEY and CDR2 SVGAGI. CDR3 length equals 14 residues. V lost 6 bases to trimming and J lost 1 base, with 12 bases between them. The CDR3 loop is CASRRATIQETQYF. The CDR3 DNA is TGTGCCAGCAGGAGGGCCACGATCCAAGAGACCCAGTACTTC.

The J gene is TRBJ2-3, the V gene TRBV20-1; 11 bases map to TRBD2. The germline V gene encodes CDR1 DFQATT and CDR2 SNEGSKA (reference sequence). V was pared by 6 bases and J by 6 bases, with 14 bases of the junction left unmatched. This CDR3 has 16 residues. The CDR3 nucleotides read TGCAGTGCCCTAAGCGCTAGCGGGGGGTTCTCGGATACGCAGTATTTT. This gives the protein CSALSASGGFSDTQYF.

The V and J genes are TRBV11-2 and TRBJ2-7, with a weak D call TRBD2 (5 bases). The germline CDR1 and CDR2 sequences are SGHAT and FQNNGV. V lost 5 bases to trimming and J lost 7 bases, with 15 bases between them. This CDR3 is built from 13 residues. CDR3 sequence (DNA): TGTGCCAGCAGCCCGGACTCAATGGGGGAGCAGTACTTC. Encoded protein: CASSPDSMGEQYF.

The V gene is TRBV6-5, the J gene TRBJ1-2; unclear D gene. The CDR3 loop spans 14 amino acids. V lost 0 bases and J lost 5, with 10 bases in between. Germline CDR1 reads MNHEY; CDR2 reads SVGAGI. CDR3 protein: CASSYSGDQYGYTF. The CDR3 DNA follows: TGTGCCAGCAGTTACTCGGGAGATCAGTATGGCTACACCTTC.

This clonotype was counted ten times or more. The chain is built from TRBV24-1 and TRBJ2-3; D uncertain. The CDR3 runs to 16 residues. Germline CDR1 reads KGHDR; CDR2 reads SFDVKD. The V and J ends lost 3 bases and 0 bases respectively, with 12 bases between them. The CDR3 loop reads CATSDPDWPSTDTQYF. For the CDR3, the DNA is TGTGCCACCAGTGATCCCGACTGGCCTAGCACAGATACGCAGTATTTT.

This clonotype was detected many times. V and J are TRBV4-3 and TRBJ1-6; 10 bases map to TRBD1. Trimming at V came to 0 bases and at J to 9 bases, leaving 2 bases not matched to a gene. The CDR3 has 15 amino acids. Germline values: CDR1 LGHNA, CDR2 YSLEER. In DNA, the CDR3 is TGCGCCAGCAGCCAAGACCGGGACAGGGGTTCACCCCTCCACTTT. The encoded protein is CASSQDRDRGSPLHF.

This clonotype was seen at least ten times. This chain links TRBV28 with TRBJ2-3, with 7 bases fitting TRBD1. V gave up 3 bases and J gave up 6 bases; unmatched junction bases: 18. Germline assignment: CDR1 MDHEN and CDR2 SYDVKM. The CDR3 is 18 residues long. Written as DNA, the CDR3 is TGTGCCAGCAGTTTTCAAAGGGGACAGAGCAACACACCGGATACGCAGTATTTT. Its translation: CASSFQRGQSNTPDTQYF. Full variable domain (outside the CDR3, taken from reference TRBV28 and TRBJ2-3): DVKVTQSSRYLVKRTGEKVFLECVQDMDHENMFWYRQDPGLGLRLIYFSYDVKMKEKGDIPEGYSVSREKKERFSLILESASTNQTSMYLCASSFQRGQSNTPDTQYFGPGTRLTVL.

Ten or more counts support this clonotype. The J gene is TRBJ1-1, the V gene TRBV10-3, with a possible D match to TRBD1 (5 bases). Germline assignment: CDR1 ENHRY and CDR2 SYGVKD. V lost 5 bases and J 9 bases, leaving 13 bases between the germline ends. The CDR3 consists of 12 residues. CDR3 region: CAISTDTRKAFF. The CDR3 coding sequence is TGTGCCATCAGTACGGACACAAGGAAAGCTTTCTTT.

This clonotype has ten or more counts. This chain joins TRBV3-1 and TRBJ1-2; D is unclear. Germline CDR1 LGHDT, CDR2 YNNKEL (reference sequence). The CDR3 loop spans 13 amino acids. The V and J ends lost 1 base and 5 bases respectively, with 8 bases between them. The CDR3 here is CASSQGPQYGYTF. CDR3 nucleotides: TGTGCCAGCAGCCAAGGCCCTCAGTATGGCTACACCTTC. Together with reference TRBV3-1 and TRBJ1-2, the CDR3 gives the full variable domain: DTAVSQTPKYLVTQMGNDKSIKCEQNLGHDTMYWYKQDSKKFLKIMFSYNNKELIINETVPNRFSPKSPDKAHLNLHINSLELGDSAVYFCASSQGPQYGYTFGSGTRLTVV.

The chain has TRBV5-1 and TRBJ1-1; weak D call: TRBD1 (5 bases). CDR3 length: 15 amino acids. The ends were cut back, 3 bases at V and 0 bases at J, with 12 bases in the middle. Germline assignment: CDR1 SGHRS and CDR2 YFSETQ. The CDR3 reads CASSSQTAMNTEAFF. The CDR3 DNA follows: TGCGCCAGCAGCTCACAGACAGCCATGAACACTGAAGCTTTCTTT.

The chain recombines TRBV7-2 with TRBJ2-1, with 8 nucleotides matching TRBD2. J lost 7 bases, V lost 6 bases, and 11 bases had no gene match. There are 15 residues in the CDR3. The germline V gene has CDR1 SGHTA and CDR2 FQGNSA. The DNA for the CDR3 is TGTGCCAGCAGTTTCAGGCGGGGGGTCATGAATGAGCAGTTCTTC. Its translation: CASSFRRGVMNEQFF.

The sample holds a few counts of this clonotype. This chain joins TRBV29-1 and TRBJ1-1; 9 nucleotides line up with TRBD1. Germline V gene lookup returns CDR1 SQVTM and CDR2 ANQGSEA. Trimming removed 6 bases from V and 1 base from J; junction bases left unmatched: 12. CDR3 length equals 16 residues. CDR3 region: CSVSAWTGASNTEAFF. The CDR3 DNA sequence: TGCAGCGTCTCCGCCTGGACAGGGGCGTCGAACACTGAAGCTTTCTTT.

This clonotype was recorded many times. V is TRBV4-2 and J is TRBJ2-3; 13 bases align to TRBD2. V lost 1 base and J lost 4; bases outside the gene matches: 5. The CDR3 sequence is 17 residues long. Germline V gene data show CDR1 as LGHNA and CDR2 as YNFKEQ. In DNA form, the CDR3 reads TGTGCCAGCAGCCAAGTCGGACTAGCGGGGGCCTCAGATACGCAGTATTTT. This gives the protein CASSQVGLAGASDTQYF.

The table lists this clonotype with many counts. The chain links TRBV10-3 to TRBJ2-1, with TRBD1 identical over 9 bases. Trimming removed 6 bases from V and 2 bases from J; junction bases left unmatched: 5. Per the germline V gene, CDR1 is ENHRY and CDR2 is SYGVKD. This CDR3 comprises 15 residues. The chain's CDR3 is CAISPDRGAYNEQFF. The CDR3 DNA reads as TGTGCCATCAGCCCGGACAGGGGCGCCTACAATGAGCAGTTCTTC.